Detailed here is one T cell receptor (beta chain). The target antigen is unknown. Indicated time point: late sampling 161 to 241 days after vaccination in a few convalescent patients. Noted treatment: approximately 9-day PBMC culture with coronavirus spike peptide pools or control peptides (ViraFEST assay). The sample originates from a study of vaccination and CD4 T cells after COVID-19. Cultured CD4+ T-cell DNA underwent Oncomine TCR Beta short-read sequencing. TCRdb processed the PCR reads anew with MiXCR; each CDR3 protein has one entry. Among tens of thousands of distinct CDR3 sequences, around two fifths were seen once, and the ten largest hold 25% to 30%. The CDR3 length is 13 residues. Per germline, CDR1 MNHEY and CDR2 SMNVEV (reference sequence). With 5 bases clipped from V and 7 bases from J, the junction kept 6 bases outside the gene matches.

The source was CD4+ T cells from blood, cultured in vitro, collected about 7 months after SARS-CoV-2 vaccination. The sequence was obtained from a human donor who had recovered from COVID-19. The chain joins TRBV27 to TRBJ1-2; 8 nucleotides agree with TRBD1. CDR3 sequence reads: CASSLGTGTGYTF. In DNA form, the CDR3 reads TGTGCCAGCAGTCTCGGGACAGGTACTGGCTACACCTTC.